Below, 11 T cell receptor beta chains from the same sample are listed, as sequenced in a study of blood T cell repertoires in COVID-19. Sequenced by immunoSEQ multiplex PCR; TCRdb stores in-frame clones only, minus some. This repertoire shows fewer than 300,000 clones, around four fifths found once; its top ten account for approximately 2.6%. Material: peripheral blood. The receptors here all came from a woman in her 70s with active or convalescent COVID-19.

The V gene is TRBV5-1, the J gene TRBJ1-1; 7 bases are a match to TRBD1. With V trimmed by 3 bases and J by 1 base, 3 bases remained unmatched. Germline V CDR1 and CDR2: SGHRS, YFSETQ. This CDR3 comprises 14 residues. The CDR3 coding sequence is TGCGCCAGCAGCTGGGGGACAGCGAACACTGAAGCTTTCTTT. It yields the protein CASSWGTANTEAFF.

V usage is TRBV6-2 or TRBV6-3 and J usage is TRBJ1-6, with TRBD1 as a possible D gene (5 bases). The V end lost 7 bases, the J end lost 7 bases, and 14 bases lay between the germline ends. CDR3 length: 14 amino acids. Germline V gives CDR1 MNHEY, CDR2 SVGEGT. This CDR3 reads CASNPQVPNSPLHF. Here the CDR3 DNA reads TGTGCCAGCAACCCACAGGTCCCGAATTCACCCCTCCACTTT.

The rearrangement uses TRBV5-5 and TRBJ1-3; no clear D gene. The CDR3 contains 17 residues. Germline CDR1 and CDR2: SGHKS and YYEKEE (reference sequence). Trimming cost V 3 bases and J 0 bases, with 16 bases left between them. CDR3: CASSSLLGGYSGNTIYF. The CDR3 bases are TGTGCCAGCAGCTCCCTCCTCGGCGGATACTCTGGAAACACCATATATTTT.

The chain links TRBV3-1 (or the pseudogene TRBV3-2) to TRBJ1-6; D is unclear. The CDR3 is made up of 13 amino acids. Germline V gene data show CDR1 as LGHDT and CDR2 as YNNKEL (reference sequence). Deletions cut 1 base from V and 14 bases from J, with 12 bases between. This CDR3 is CASSQGEAVALHF. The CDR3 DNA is TGTGCCAGCAGCCAAGGTGAAGCCGTGGCCCTCCACTTT.

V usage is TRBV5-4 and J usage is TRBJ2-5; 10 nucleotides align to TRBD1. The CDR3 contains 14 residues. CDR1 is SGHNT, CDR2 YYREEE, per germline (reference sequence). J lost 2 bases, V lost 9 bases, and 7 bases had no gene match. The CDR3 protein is CATGQGGQQETQYF. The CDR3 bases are TGTGCCACCGGACAGGGGGGCCAGCAAGAGACCCAGTACTTC.

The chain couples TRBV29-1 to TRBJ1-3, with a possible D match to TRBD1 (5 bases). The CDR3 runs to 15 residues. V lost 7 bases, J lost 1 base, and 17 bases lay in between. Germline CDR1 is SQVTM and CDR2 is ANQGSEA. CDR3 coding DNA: TGCAGCGCCAAGGGCGGGGGTGCATCTGGAAACACCATATATTTT. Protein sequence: CSAKGGGASGNTIYF.

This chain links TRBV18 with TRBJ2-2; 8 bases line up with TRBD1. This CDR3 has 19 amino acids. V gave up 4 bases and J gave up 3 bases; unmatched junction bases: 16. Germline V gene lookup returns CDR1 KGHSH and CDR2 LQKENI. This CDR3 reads CASSRRPGQGAFDTGELFF. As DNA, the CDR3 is TGTGCCAGCTCACGTAGGCCTGGTCAGGGGGCGTTCGACACCGGGGAGCTGTTTTTT.

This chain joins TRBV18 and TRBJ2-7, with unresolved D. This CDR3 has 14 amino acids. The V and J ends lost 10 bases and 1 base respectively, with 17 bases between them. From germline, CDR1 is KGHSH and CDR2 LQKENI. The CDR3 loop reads CATASMTESYEQYF. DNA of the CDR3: TGTGCCACCGCATCGATGACTGAGTCCTACGAGCAGTACTTC.

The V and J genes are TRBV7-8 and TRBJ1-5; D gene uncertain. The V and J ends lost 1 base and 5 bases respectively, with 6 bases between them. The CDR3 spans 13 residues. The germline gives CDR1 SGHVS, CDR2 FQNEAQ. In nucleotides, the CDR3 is TGTGCCAGCAGCTTAGAGAGGGATCAGCCCCAGCATTTT. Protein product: CASSLERDQPQHF.

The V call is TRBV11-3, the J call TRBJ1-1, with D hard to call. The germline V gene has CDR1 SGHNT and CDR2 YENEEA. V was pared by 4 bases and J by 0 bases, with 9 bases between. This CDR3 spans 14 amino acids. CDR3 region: CASSSSGLNTEAFF. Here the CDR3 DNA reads TGTGCCAGCAGCTCGTCGGGTTTGAACACTGAAGCTTTCTTT.

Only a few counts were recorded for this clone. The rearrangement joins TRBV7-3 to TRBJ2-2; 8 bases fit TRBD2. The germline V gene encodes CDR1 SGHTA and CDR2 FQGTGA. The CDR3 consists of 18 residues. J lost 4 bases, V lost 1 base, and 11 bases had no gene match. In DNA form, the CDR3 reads TGTGCCAGCAGCTTAAGTGGTTACGGGGGGGCCCGCACCGGGGAGCTGTTTTTT. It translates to CASSLSGYGGARTGELFF.